This entry lists 23 T cell receptor beta chains sequenced from one sample in a study of blood T cell repertoires in COVID-19. Repertoires were generated with immunoSEQ multiplex PCR, while TCRdb's copy carries only in-frame clones and drops some. The sample lists more than 65,000 clones; roughly four fifths were seen once. Specimen: peripheral blood. The source is a human donor in a cohort sampled during active COVID-19.

This clone showed up just once. The gene calls are TRBV2 and TRBJ2-7; 8 bases fit TRBD1. The CDR3 covers 14 residues. After removal of 7 bases from V and 3 bases from J, the junction contained 8 bases not matched to a gene. Germline CDR1 reads SNHLY; CDR2 reads FYNNEI. CDR3 sequence reads: CASKGQGADYEQYF. CDR3 nucleotides: TGTGCCAGCAAAGGGCAGGGGGCCGACTACGAGCAGTACTTC.

The CDR3 here is CASSFRQGWGFDYGYTF. CDR3 nucleotides: TGTGCCAGCAGTTTTAGACAGGGTTGGGGTTTCGACTATGGCTACACCTTC. V usage is TRBV5-6 and J usage is TRBJ1-2, with 7 bases identical to TRBD1. The ends lost 5 bases at V and 3 bases at J; junction bases unmatched: 16. CDR3 length equals 17 residues. CDR1 and CDR2 (germline): SGHDT, YYEEEE.

The rearrangement joins TRBV18 to TRBJ1-1, with D hard to call. Trimming took 0 bases from V and 1 from J, leaving 9 bases between them. Looked up from germline, CDR1 is KGHSH and CDR2 is LQKENI. CDR3 size: 15 residues. The CDR3, as DNA: TGTGCCAGCTCACCACCTTTCAGACAGAACACTGAAGCTTTCTTT. This encodes CASSPPFRQNTEAFF.

The V gene is TRBV7-9, the J gene TRBJ1-6; 9 bases agree with TRBD1. CDR3 length equals 14 residues. Germline V lookup: CDR1 SEHNR, CDR2 FQNEAQ (reference sequence). V was clipped by 7 bases and J by 4 bases; unmatched bases: 2. In nucleotides, the CDR3 is TGTGCCAGCAAAGGACAGGGGTATAATTCACCCCTCCACTTT. Protein product: CASKGQGYNSPLHF.

This clone was observed a handful of times. This chain uses TRBV30 with TRBJ1-5; no firm D call. This CDR3 is 13 amino acids long. V lost 5 bases and J lost 5, with 13 bases in between. The V gene's germline CDR1 is GTSNPN and CDR2 SVGIG (reference sequence). DNA for the CDR3: TGTGCCTGGGAGAGCGGGAGGGATCAGCCCCAGCATTTT. Protein product: CAWESGRDQPQHF.

This chain connects TRBV5-8 to TRBJ1-5; no clear D gene. In germline, CDR1 is SGHTS, CDR2 YDEGEE. The CDR3 is 15 amino acids. Deletions cut 0 bases from V and 0 bases from J, with 7 bases between. The CDR3 DNA follows: TGTGCCAGCAGCTTGGAGCCGCATAGCAATCAGCCCCAGCATTTT. Amino acids: CASSLEPHSNQPQHF.

The rearrangement links TRBV6-5 to TRBJ1-5; 8 nucleotides align to TRBD1. V dropped 6 bases and J dropped 7; count of bases not matched to a gene: 8. The CDR3 is 14 residues long. Germline lookup yields CDR1 MNHEY and CDR2 SVGAGI. The CDR3 DNA follows: TGTGCCAGCAGCCCCGACAGGGGTCGGCAGCCCCAGCATTTT. Translating gives CASSPDRGRQPQHF.

This clone was seen a handful of times. Here the CDR3 reads CASSRDRVSGELFF. The CDR3 DNA reads as TGTGCCAGCAGCCGGGACAGGGTGTCCGGGGAGCTGTTTTTT. The chain couples TRBV6-6 to TRBJ2-2; 9 positions agree with TRBD1. Trimming cost V 6 bases and J 6 bases; bases outside gene matches: 5. Germline CDR1 MNHNY, CDR2 SVGAGI (reference sequence). The CDR3 totals 14 residues.

The V and J genes are TRBV10-3 and TRBJ1-3, with D perhaps matching TRBD1 (5 bases). Germline V gives CDR1 ENHRY, CDR2 SYGVKD. The CDR3 length is 15 residues. V shed 8 bases and J shed 0 bases, with 14 bases lying between them. Here the CDR3 DNA reads TGTGCCATCGAAGACAGACAGATCTCTGGAAACACCATATATTTT. Its translation: CAIEDRQISGNTIYF.

V is TRBV7-9 and J is TRBJ2-7; 8 nucleotides line up with TRBD2. This CDR3 is built from 15 residues. Trimming at V came to 2 bases and at J to 4 bases, leaving 7 bases not matched to a gene. Germline assignment: CDR1 SEHNR and CDR2 FQNEAQ (reference sequence). CDR3 coding DNA: TGTGCCAGCAGCTTACTGTCCAGCGGGGGATACGAGCAGTACTTC. Translation gives CASSLLSSGGYEQYF.

The J gene is TRBJ2-7, the V gene TRBV18; D remains ambiguous. V gave up 2 bases and J gave up 6 bases, with 5 bases separating them. This CDR3 contains 11 residues. CDR1 is KGHSH, CDR2 LQKENI, per germline. CDR3 in amino acids: CASSPELEQYF. In DNA form, the CDR3 reads TGTGCCAGCTCACCAGAGCTCGAGCAGTACTTC. The full variable domain, with the rest looked up from reference TRBV18 and TRBJ2-7, is NAGVMQNPRHLVRRRGQEARLRCSPMKGHSHVYWYRQLPEEGLKFMVYLQKENIIDESGMPKERFSAEFPKEGPSILRIQQVVRGDSAAYFCASSPELEQYFGPGTRLTVT.

The rearrangement uses TRBV2 and TRBJ2-1; 7 nucleotides agree with TRBD1. This CDR3 is built from 14 residues. Germline assignment: CDR1 SNHLY and CDR2 FYNNEI. V lost 5 bases and J lost 7; bases outside the gene matches: 8. CDR3 loop: CASSIHGTENEQFF. Here the CDR3 DNA reads TGTGCCAGCAGTATACACGGGACAGAAAATGAGCAGTTCTTC.

The CDR3 sequence is CASSFTGQGPEQYF. In DNA form, the CDR3 reads TGTGCCAGCAGTTTTACGGGACAGGGACCCGAGCAGTACTTC. The V and J genes are TRBV27 and TRBJ2-7; 9 bases align to TRBD1. V lost 3 bases to trimming and J lost 6 bases; unmatched junction nucleotides: 6. This CDR3 comprises 14 residues. The germline gives CDR1 MNHEY, CDR2 SMNVEV (reference sequence).

The J gene is TRBJ1-5, the V gene TRBV19; D might be TRBD1 (5 bases). This CDR3 is built from 13 residues. The ends were cut back, 6 bases at V and 3 bases at J, with 9 bases in the middle. The V gene's germline CDR1 is LNHDA and CDR2 SQIVND (reference sequence). CDR3 residues: CASRDSNNQPQHF. CDR3 in DNA: TGTGCCAGTAGAGACAGTAACAATCAGCCCCAGCATTTT.

The gene calls are TRBV19 and TRBJ2-3; D possibly corresponds to TRBD1 (5 bases). This CDR3 has 14 amino acids. The germline V gene has CDR1 LNHDA and CDR2 SQIVND (reference sequence). V shed 8 bases and J shed 0 bases, with 12 bases lying between them. CDR3 DNA sequence: TGTGCCAGTGCCTCCAGGGCTAGCACAGATACGCAGTATTTT. Residues: CASASRASTDTQYF.

The chain uses TRBV6-2 or TRBV6-3 and TRBJ2-7, with 7 bases aligning to TRBD1. The CDR3 loop spans 15 amino acids. V dropped 5 bases and J dropped 3; count of bases not matched to a gene: 10. Germline V gives CDR1 MNHEY, CDR2 SVGEGT. The CDR3 loop is CASSPPRRQGYEQYF. DNA for the CDR3: TGTGCCAGCAGTCCCCCGCGGAGACAGGGCTACGAGCAGTACTTC.

The chain uses TRBV19 and TRBJ2-4; TRBD1 might be the D (6 bases). V shed 4 bases and J shed 7 bases, with 14 bases lying between them. Germline values: CDR1 LNHDA, CDR2 SQIVND (reference sequence). CDR3 length: 14 amino acids. CDR3 bases: TGTGCCAGTAGTAAGGACAGTGTACGCAACATTCAGTACTTC. Its translation: CASSKDSVRNIQYF. Full variable domain (rest looked up from reference TRBV19 and TRBJ2-4): DGGITQSPKYLFRKEGQNVTLSCEQNLNHDAMYWYRQDPGQGLRLIYYSQIVNDFQKGDIAEGYSVSREKKESFPLTVTSAQKNPTAFYLCASSKDSVRNIQYFGAGTRLSVL.

The chain employs TRBV13 and TRBJ1-5, with TRBD1 as a possible D gene (5 bases). The CDR3 length is 12 residues. The germline gives CDR1 PRHDT, CDR2 FYEKMQ (reference sequence). Trimming pared 1 base from V and 9 bases from J, leaving 7 bases between. The CDR3 reads CASSLVRGPQHF. The CDR3 DNA sequence: TGTGCCAGCAGCTTAGTTAGGGGGCCCCAGCATTTT.

The chain employs TRBV3-1 (or the pseudogene TRBV3-2) and TRBJ2-4; maybe TRBD1 (6 bases). The germline V gene encodes CDR1 LGHDT and CDR2 YNNKEL (reference sequence). This CDR3 is 14 amino acids long. Trimming took off 4 bases at V and 10 bases at J, with 17 bases between the two ends. CDR3 region: CASSRGTRGSIQYF. CDR3 nucleotides: TGTGCCAGCAGCCGGGGCACCAGGGGTTCAATTCAGTACTTC.

By frequency in the sample, this clone is medium-sized. This chain links TRBV7-9 with TRBJ1-2; TRBD1 matches at 8 bases. There are 14 residues in the CDR3. V shed 7 bases, J shed 8 bases, and the junction held 12 bases outside the gene matches. Germline values: CDR1 SEHNR, CDR2 FQNEAQ (reference sequence). The CDR3, as DNA: TGTGCCAGCACCATAGCAGGGGGCGCTGGGGGCTACACCTTC. As protein: CASTIAGGAGGYTF. Full variable domain (remainder filled in from reference TRBV7-9 and TRBJ1-2): DTGVSQNPRHKITKRGQNVTFRCDPISEHNRLYWYRQTLGQGPEFLTYFQNEAQLEKSRLLSDRFSAERPKGSFSTLEIQRTEQGDSAMYLCASTIAGGAGGYTFGSGTRLTVV.

This rearrangement joins TRBV10-3 to TRBJ1-1, with 9 bases fitting TRBD1. With V trimmed by 3 bases and J by 6 bases, 8 bases remained unmatched. Looked up from germline, CDR1 is ENHRY and CDR2 is SYGVKD. CDR3 length equals 15 residues. The CDR3 DNA is TGTGCCATCAGTGACTTGGGACAGGGCGGTCCTGAAGCTTTCTTT. It translates to CAISDLGQGGPEAFF.

This sequence joins TRBV7-2 and TRBJ2-3; D unresolved. The germline CDR1 and CDR2 sequences are SGHTA and FQGNSA. CDR3 length: 13 amino acids. V was clipped by 1 base and J by 7 bases, with 9 bases between them. CDR3 DNA sequence: TGTGCCAGCAGCTTAGAACAACGAAATACGCAGTATTTT. Its translation: CASSLEQRNTQYF.

V gene TRBV9 combines with J gene TRBJ2-1; 11 nucleotides line up with TRBD2. Germline loops: CDR1 SGDLS, CDR2 YYNGEE. This CDR3 is 15 amino acids long. Unmatched junction bases numbered 3, after V lost 0 bases and J lost 7 bases. The CDR3 sequence is CASSVATSGGNEQFF. The CDR3 DNA reads as TGTGCCAGCAGCGTAGCAACTAGCGGGGGAAATGAGCAGTTCTTC. Supplemented by reference TRBV9 and TRBJ2-1, the full variable domain reads DSGVTQTPKHLITATGQRVTLRCSPRSGDLSVYWYQQSLDQGLQFLIQYYNGEERAKGNILERFSAQQFPDLHSELNLSSLELGDSALYFCASSVATSGGNEQFFGPGTRLTVL.